The following is a T cell receptor (beta chain) sequence with its context. The data were taken from a study of blood T cell repertoires in COVID-19. In the study overall: Acute and convalescent COVID-19 specimens originated in the United States, Italy and Spain. T cells, B-cell-depleted T cells, or PBMCs provided the cDNA or gDNA that served as material.

This CDR3 has 15 amino acids. In germline, CDR1 is SGDLS, CDR2 YYNGEE. V was cut by 0 bases and J by 4 bases, with 11 bases left in between. Original processing notes: Scientists estimated how many nucleated cells there were by amplifying reference gene primers. Repertoires were generated with immunoSEQ multiplex PCR, while TCRdb's copy carries only in-frame clones and drops some. The DNA gave D and trimming, while V, J and clone size come from that table. The sample has about 81,000 clones, around 80% seen once. Sequences were obtained from peripheral blood. The sequence was obtained from a human donor in a cohort sampled during active COVID-19. The chain recombines TRBV9 with TRBJ1-3, with D perhaps matching TRBD1 (6 bases). CDR3 residues: CASSVGGGHGNTIYF. DNA for the CDR3: TGTGCCAGCAGCGTAGGGGGGGGCCACGGAAACACCATATATTTT.